The 14 T cell receptor beta chains presented below share a single source sample, sequenced in a study of cytomegalovirus exposure and HLA in healthy donors. In the PCR, 60 Vbeta and 13 Jbeta primers were used. Sequencing used immunoSEQ multiplex PCR; TCRdb keeps in-frame clones, though not all of them. The repertoire includes 78,000 or so clones, approximately 84% of them detected once, and roughly 2.6% sits in the top ten. What was sequenced was PBMCs. The source is a woman between 45 and 60 years old in good health and CMV-seronegative.

The chain has TRBV28 and TRBJ2-7; D remains ambiguous. The CDR3 contains 10 residues. Per germline, CDR1 MDHEN and CDR2 SYDVKM. V was clipped by 6 bases and J by 3 bases, with 3 bases between them. CDR3 DNA sequence: TGTGCCAGCAGGAGCTACGAGCAGTACTTC. The encoded protein is CASRSYEQYF.

A single count supports this clone. The identical CDR3 is also encoded by other nucleotide sequences in the sample. The gene calls are TRBV28 and TRBJ1-2; no clear D gene. Germline assignment: CDR1 MDHEN and CDR2 SYDVKM. CDR3 length equals 12 residues. Trimming stripped 4 bases from V and 2 bases from J, with 5 bases between. CDR3 in DNA: TGTGCCAGCAGTTCCTCGAACTATGGCTACACCTTC. Translating it yields CASSSSNYGYTF.

The chain couples TRBV9 to TRBJ2-5, with a tentative D call TRBD2 (5 bases). This CDR3 contains 14 residues. The germline gives CDR1 SGDLS, CDR2 YYNGEE. Trimming took 0 bases from V and 0 from J, leaving 6 bases between them. CDR3 in DNA: TGTGCCAGCAGCGTAGGAGGGAACCAAGAGACCCAGTACTTC. This codes for CASSVGGNQETQYF.

This chain uses TRBV18 with TRBJ2-7; weak D call: TRBD2 (6 bases). Trimming took 5 bases from V and 7 from J, leaving 21 bases between them. The CDR3 has 15 amino acids. The germline gives CDR1 KGHSH, CDR2 LQKENI. The CDR3 DNA reads as TGTGCCAGCTCAGCTCCCGATCGGGCGGGGCGAGAGCAGTACGTC. Translation gives CASSAPDRAGREQYV.

The rearrangement joins TRBV19 to TRBJ2-2, with 7 positions matching TRBD2. Germline V lookup: CDR1 LNHDA, CDR2 SQIVND (reference sequence). V lost 5 bases and J lost 6; bases outside the gene matches: 15. The CDR3 runs 17 residues. The DNA for the CDR3 is TGTGCCAGTAGTTGGGAAGAAAGCGGGATAGTATCCGGGGAGCTGTTTTTT. Translating it yields CASSWEESGIVSGELFF.

This clone has only a few counts. Other DNA sequences in the same sample also yield this CDR3. The gene calls are TRBV5-1 and TRBJ2-3; the match to TRBD1 covers 10 bases. The V and J ends lost 4 bases and 1 base, in that order; junction bases with no gene match: 3. The CDR3 has 15 amino acids. CDR1 is SGHRS, CDR2 YFSETQ, per germline. The CDR3 DNA reads TGCGCCAGCAGCCCGGGGACAGGGGGCACAGATACGCAGTATTTT. It yields the protein CASSPGTGGTDTQYF.

This clone was seen just once. The J gene is TRBJ1-1, the V gene TRBV7-9, with D unclear. CDR3 length: 12 amino acids. V was trimmed by 1 base and J by 3 bases, leaving 3 bases between them. Germline loops: CDR1 SEHNR, CDR2 FQNEAQ (reference sequence). The CDR3 region has the DNA TGTGCCAGCAGCTTAGTCTACACTGAAGCTTTCTTT. It specifies CASSLVYTEAFF.

The table lists this clone with a few counts. The chain joins TRBV7-9 to TRBJ2-7; 9 bases align to TRBD2. Germline assignment: CDR1 SEHNR and CDR2 FQNEAQ (reference sequence). The CDR3 loop spans 15 amino acids. V lost 1 base to trimming and J lost 6 bases; unmatched junction nucleotides: 7. CDR3 protein: CASSLGDSGSGEQYF. Here the CDR3 DNA reads TGTGCCAGCAGCTTAGGCGATAGCGGGAGTGGCGAGCAGTACTTC. The full variable domain, in which reference TRBV7-9 and TRBJ2-7 provide the parts outside the CDR3, is DTGVSQNPRHKITKRGQNVTFRCDPISEHNRLYWYRQTLGQGPEFLTYFQNEAQLEKSRLLSDRFSAERPKGSFSTLEIQRTEQGDSAMYLCASSLGDSGSGEQYFGPGTRLTVT.

V usage is TRBV9 and J usage is TRBJ2-5; 14 nucleotides align to TRBD2. J lost 5 bases, V lost 4 bases, and 7 bases had no gene match. The germline gives CDR1 SGDLS, CDR2 YYNGEE. This CDR3 is built from 16 residues. The DNA of the CDR3 is TGTGCCAGCAGCCCGACTAGCGGGGGGGCTTGGGAGACCCAGTACTTC. Translated, it gives CASSPTSGGAWETQYF.

The chain employs TRBV9 and TRBJ2-1; 12 positions agree with TRBD2. After removal of 2 bases from V and 10 bases from J, the junction contained 4 bases not matched to a gene. Germline assignment: CDR1 SGDLS and CDR2 YYNGEE. The CDR3 length is 14 residues. Here the CDR3 DNA reads TGTGCCAGCAGCGTGACGCTAGCGGGGGGGGAGCAGTTCTTC. Protein: CASSVTLAGGEQFF.

In DNA, the CDR3 is TGTGCCACCAGCAGAGGACTAGCAGAAACCTACGAGCAGTACTTC. It encodes CATSRGLAETYEQYF. The chain has TRBV15 and TRBJ2-7; TRBD2 agrees at 7 bases. V was clipped by 1 base and J by 2 bases; unmatched bases: 5. Germline CDR1 LNHNV, CDR2 YYDKDF (reference sequence). The CDR3 length is 15 residues.

This chain links TRBV6-9 with TRBJ2-5, with a tentative D call TRBD1 (6 bases). V gave up 5 bases and J gave up 5 bases, with 24 bases separating them. The CDR3 contains 17 residues. CDR1 and CDR2 (germline): MNHGY, SVAAGI. The CDR3 sequence is CASSQGGVLGVVETQYF. The CDR3 DNA reads as TGTGCCAGCAGTCAAGGGGGTGTTTTAGGGGTTGTGGAGACCCAGTACTTC.

The gene calls are TRBV19 and TRBJ2-2; 8 nucleotides match TRBD2. This CDR3 has 16 amino acids. The germline V gene has CDR1 LNHDA and CDR2 SQIVND (reference sequence). V lost 2 bases to trimming and J lost 8 bases; unmatched junction nucleotides: 10. The chain's CDR3 is CASSIRSGGGAGELFF. CDR3 nucleotide sequence: TGTGCCAGTAGTATACGAAGCGGGGGAGGGGCGGGGGAGCTGTTTTTT.

This chain uses TRBV19 with TRBJ2-5, with 8 nucleotides matching TRBD1. This CDR3 has 13 amino acids. V lost 10 bases and J lost 5; bases outside the gene matches: 9. Germline V gives CDR1 LNHDA, CDR2 SQIVND (reference sequence). CDR3 region: CATAAGGRETQYF. The CDR3 DNA reads as TGTGCCACTGCCGCAGGGGGCAGGGAGACCCAGTACTTC.